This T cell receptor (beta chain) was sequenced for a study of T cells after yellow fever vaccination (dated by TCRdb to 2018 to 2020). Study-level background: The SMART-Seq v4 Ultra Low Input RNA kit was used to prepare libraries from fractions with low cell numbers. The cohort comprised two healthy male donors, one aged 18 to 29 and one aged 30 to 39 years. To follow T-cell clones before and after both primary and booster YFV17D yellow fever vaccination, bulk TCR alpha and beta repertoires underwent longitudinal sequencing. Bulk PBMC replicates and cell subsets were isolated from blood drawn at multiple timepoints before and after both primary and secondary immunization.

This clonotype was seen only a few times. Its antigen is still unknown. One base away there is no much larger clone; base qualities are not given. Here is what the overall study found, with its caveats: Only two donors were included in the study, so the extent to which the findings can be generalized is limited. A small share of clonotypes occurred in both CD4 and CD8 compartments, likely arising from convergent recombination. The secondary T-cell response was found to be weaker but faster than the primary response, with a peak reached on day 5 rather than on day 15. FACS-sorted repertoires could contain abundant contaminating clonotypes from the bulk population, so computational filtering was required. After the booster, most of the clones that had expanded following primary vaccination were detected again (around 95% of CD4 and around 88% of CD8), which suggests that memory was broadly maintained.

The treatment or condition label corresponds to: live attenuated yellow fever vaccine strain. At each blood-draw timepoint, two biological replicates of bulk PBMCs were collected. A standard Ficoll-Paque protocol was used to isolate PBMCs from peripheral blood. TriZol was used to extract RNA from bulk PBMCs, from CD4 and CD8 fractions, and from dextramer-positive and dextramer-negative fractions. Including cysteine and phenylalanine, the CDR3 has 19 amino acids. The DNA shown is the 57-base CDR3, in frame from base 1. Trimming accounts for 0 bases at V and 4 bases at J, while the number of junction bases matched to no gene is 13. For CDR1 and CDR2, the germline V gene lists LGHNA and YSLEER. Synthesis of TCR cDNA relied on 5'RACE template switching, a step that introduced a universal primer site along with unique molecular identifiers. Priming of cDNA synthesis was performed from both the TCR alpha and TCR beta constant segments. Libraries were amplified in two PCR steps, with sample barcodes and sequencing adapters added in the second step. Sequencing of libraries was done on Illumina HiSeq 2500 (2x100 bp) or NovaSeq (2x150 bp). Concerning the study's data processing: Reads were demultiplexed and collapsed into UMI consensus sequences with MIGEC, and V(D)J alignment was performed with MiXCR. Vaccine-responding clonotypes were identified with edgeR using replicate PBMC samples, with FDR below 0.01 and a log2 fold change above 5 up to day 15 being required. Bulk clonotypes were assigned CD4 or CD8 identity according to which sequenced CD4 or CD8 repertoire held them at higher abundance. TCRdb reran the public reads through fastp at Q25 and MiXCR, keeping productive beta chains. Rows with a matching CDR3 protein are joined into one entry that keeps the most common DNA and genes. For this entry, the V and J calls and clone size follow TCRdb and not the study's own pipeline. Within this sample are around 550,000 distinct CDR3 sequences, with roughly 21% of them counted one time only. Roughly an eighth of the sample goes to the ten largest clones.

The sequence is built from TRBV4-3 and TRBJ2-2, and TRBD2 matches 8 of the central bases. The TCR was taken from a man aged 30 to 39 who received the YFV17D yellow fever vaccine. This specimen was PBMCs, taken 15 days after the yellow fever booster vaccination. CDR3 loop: CASSQEILEAGGLTGELFF. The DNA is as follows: TGCGCCAGCAGCCAAGAGATCCTCGAGGCGGGAGGACTCACCGGGGAGCTGTTTTTT.